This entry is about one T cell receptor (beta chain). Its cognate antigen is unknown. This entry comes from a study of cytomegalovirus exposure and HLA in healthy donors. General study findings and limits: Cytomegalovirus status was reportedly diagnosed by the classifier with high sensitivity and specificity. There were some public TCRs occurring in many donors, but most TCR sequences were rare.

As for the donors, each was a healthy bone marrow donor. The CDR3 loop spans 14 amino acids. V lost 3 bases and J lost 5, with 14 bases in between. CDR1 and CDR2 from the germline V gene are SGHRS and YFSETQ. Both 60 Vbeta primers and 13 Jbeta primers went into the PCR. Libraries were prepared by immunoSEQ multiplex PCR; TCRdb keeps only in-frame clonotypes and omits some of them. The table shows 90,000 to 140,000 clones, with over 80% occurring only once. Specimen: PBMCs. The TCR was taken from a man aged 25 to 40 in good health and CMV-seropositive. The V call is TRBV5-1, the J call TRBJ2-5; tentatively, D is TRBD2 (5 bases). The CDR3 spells CASSSEGVAETQYF. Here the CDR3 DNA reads TGCGCCAGCAGCTCTGAGGGCGTTGCGGAGACCCAGTACTTC.